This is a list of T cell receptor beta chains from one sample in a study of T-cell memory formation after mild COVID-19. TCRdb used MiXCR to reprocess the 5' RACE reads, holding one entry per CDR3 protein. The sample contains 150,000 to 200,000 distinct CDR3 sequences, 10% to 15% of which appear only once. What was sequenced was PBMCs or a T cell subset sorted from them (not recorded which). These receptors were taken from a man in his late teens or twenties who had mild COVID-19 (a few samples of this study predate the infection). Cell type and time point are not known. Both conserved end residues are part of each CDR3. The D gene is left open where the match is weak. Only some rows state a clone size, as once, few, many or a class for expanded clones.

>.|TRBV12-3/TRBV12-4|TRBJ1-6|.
CASSLQGCNSPLHF
TGTGCCAGCAGTTTACAGGGATGTAATTCACCCCTCCACTTT
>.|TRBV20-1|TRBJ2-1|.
CSASLEFF
TGCAGTGCGTCGCTAGAGTTCTTC
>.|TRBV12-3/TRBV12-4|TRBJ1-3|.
CASSPRYTIYF
TGTGCCAGCTCCCCTCGCTACACCATATATTTT
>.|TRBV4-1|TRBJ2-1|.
CASSQGIRGHNEQFF
TGCGCCAGCAGCCAGGGTATCCGGGGCCACAATGAGCAGTTCTTC
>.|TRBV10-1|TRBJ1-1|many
CASSAQTNTEAFF
TGCGCCAGCAGTGCACAGACGAACACTGAAGCTTTCTTT
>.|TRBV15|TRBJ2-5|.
CATSFRRGGLQETQYF
TGTGCCACCAGCTTCAGGAGGGGCGGGCTCCAAGAGACCCAGTACTTC
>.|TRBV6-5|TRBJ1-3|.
CASPVCSRAGIYF
TGTGCCAGTCCTGTGTGTTCCAGGGCCGGGATATATTTT
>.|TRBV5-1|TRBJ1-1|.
CASSLGRGDAEAFF
TGCGCCAGCAGCTTGGGACGTGGGGACGCTGAAGCTTTCTTT
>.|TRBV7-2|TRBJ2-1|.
CASSLARDNEQFF
TGTGCCAGCAGCTTAGCCAGGGACAATGAGCAGTTCTTC
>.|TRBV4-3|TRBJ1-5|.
CASSQDAGYSNQPQHF
TGCGCCAGCAGCCAAGATGCGGGATATAGCAATCAGCCCCAGCATTTT
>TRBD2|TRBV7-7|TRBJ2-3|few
CASSRRLAGEDTQYF
TGTGCCAGCAGCCGGCGACTAGCGGGGGAAGATACGCAGTATTTT
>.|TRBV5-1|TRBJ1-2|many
CASSYPAGDYGYTF
TGCGCCAGCAGCTACCCCGCCGGGGACTATGGCTACACCTTC
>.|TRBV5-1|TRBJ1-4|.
CASSLATREKLFF
TGCGCCAGCAGCTTGGCTACCAGAGAAAAACTGTTTTTT
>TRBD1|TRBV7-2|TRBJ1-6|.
CASSSGGQGRSPLHF
TGTGCCAGCAGCTCCGGGGGACAGGGTAGATCACCCCTCCACTTT
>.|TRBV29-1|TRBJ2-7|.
CSTSGPSYEQYF
TGCAGCACCTCGGGCCCCTCCTACGAGCAGTACTTC
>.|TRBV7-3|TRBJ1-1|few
CASSKGVNSEAFF
TGTGCCAGCAGCAAAGGCGTCAACTCTGAAGCTTTCTTT
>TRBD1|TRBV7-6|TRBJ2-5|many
CASSLSPGQQETQYF
TGTGCCAGCAGCCTCTCACCGGGACAGCAAGAGACCCAGTACTTC
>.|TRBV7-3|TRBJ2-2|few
CASSSPGRNTGELFF
TGTGCCAGCAGCTCCCCGGGCCGCAACACCGGGGAGCTGTTTTTT
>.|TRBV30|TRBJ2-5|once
CAWRITPGETQYF
TGTGCCTGGCGGATCACCCCAGGGGAGACCCAGTACTTC
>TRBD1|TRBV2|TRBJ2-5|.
CASSFGTGGETQYF
TGTGCCAGCAGTTTCGGGACAGGGGGAGAGACCCAGTACTTC
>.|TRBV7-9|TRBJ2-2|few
CASSFPELGELFF
TGTGCCAGCAGCTTCCCGGAGCTCGGGGAGCTGTTTTTT
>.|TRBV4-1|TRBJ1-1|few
CASSGRPKDTEAFF
TGCGCCAGCAGCGGCAGGCCGAAGGACACTGAAGCTTTCTTT
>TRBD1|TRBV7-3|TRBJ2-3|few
CASSLLGTGLSSTTQYF
TGTGCCAGCAGCTTACTAGGGACAGGGTTGTCCTCCACTACGCAGTATTTT
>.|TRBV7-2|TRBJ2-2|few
CASSHRTGELFF
TGTGCCAGCAGCCACAGGACCGGGGAGCTGTTTTTT
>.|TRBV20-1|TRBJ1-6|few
CSARGQPNSPLHF
TGCAGTGCTAGAGGACAGCCTAATTCACCCCTCCACTTT
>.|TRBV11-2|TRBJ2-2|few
CASSLMFRGGHNTGELFF
TGTGCCAGCAGCTTGATGTTTAGGGGCGGACACAACACCGGGGAGCTGTTTTTT
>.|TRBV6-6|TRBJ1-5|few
CASSHRDGYTSNQPQHF
TGTGCCAGCAGCCACCGGGACGGATATACCAGCAATCAGCCCCAGCATTTT
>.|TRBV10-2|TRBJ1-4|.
CASSLDGDEKLFF
TGCGCCAGCAGCCTTGACGGGGATGAAAAACTGTTTTTT
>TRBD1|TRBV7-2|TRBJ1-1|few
CASSSSPRTGKNTEAFF
TGTGCCAGCAGCTCAAGCCCAAGGACAGGGAAGAACACTGAAGCTTTCTTT
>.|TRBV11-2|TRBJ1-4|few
CASSSFFGTGNEKMFF
.
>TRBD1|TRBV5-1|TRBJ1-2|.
CASSFMDRGEDGYTF
TGCGCCAGCAGCTTTATGGACAGGGGGGAGGATGGCTACACCTTC
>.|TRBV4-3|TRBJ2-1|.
CASSRSRASYNEQFF
TGCGCCAGCAGCCGCAGCAGGGCCTCCTACAATGAGCAGTTCTTC
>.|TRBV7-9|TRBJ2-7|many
CASSLAGFSYEQYF
TGTGCCAGCAGCTTAGCGGGATTCTCCTACGAGCAGTACTTC
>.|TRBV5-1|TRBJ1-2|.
CASSLLGAAGYGYTF
TGCGCCAGCAGCTTGCTGGGGGCCGCGGGCTATGGCTACACCTTC
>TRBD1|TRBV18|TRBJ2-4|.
CASSRSGTVLF
TGTGCCAGCTCTCGTTCCGGGACAGTTCTCTTC
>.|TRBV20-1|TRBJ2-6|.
CSATTGTSGANVLTF
TGCAGTGCCACGACAGGAACCTCTGGGGCCAACGTCCTGACTTTC
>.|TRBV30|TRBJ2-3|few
CAWSVGRLGDTQYF
TGTGCCTGGAGTGTAGGCCGACTAGGAGATACGCAGTATTTT
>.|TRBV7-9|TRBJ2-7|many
CASSLSGRTYF
TGTGCCAGCAGCTTAAGTGGCAGGACGTACTTC
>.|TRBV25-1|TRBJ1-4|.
CASSAVNEKLFF
TGTGCCAGCAGTGCGGTTAATGAAAAACTGTTTTTT
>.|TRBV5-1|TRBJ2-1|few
CASSLVGGRNEQFF
TGCGCCAGCAGCTTGGTAGGGGGACGCAATGAGCAGTTCTTC
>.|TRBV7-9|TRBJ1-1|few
CASSLAGVGAFF
TGTGCCAGCAGCTTAGCCGGGGTAGGAGCTTTCTTT
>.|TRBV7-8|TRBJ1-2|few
CASSPGFYGYTF
TGTGCCAGCAGCCCAGGGTTTTATGGCTACACCTTC
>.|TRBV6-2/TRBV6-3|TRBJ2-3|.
CASSLSRQRRADTQYF
TGTGCCAGCAGTTTGTCCCGCCAGCGGCGCGCAGATACGCAGTATTTT
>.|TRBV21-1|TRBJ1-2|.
CASSKSWGGDYGYTF
TGTGCCAGCAGCAAATCATGGGGAGGGGACTATGGCTACACCTTC
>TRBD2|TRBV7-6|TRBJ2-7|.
CASSPKPPEWRGTSYEQYF
TGTGCCAGCAGCCCCAAGCCCCCCGAGTGGCGGGGGACCTCCTACGAGCAGTACTTC
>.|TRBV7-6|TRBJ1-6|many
CASSPQARGSPLHF
TGTGCCAGCAGCCCACAGGCTCGGGGGTCACCCCTCCACTTT
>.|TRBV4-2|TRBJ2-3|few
CASSQVPGGPSTDTQYF
TGTGCCAGCAGCCAAGTCCCCGGGGGGCCTAGCACAGATACGCAGTATTTT
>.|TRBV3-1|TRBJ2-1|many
CASSQTPSVLGNEQFF
TGTGCCAGCAGCCAGACCCCTAGCGTACTTGGGAATGAGCAGTTCTTC
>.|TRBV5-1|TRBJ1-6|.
CASSQTGSNSPLHF
TGCGCCAGCAGCCAAACAGGGTCAAATTCACCCCTCCACTTT
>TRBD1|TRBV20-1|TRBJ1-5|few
CSASDREDQPQHF
TGCAGTGCTAGCGACAGGGAGGATCAGCCCCAGCATTTT
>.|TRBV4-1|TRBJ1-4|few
CASSQVLSATNEKLFF
TGCGCCAGCAGCCAAGTGTTGAGTGCAACTAATGAAAAACTGTTTTTT
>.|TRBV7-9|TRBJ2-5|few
CASSAGAVETQYF
TGTGCCAGCAGCGCAGGGGCTGTTGAGACCCAGTACTTC
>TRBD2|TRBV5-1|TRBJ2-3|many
CASTTGLAVSDTQYF
TGCGCCAGCACCACGGGACTAGCAGTGTCAGATACGCAGTATTTT
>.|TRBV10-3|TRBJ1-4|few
CAISETPSVKLFF
TGTGCCATCAGTGAGACGCCCAGTGTAAAACTGTTTTTT
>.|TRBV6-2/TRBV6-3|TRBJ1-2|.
CASSYSRSSGRNYGYTF
TGTGCCAGCAGTTATTCTCGTTCAAGCGGTAGGAACTATGGCTACACCTTC
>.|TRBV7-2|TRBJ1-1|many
CASSLKGVNTEAFF
TGTGCCAGCAGCTTAAAAGGGGTGAACACTGAAGCTTTCTTT
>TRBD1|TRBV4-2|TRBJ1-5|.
CASSQDGAGGGQPQHF
TGTGCCAGCAGCCAAGATGGTGCAGGGGGCGGACAGCCCCAGCATTTT
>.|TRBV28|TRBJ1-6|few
CASSLGWGKGHSPLHF
TGTGCCAGCAGTTTGGGCTGGGGGAAGGGGCATTCACCCCTCCACTTT
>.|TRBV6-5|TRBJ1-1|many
CASSWGQNTEAFF
TGTGCCAGCAGTTGGGGCCAGAACACTGAAGCTTTCTTT